This TCR beta chain emerged from a study of blood T cell repertoires in COVID-19. Measured with immunoSEQ multiplex PCR; TCRdb has only the in-frame clones, and not every one. The data contain about 110,000 clones, around four fifths of them seen just once; the ten biggest clones take up 15% to 20%. For this clone: Distinct nucleotide sequences in the sample also encode this CDR3.

This receptor was identified in a woman aged 60 to 75 with acute or convalescent COVID-19. The source material was peripheral blood.

Here the CDR3 reads CASSLSGGYGYTF. CDR3 coding DNA: TGTGCCAGCAGTTTATCTGGCGGATATGGCTACACCTTC. The chain links TRBV27 to TRBJ1-2; D call uncertain. CDR1 MNHEY and CDR2 SMNVEV come from the germline V gene (reference sequence). CDR3 length: 13 amino acids. Trimming pared 0 bases from V and 5 bases from J, leaving 7 bases between.